A selection of T cell receptor beta chains follows, all from one sample in a study of shared clonotypes between healthy human individuals. The repertoire was sequenced with immunoSEQ multiplex PCR; TCRdb's copy has only in-frame clones and lacks some. This table holds about 2.3 million clones, over 85% found once. Input material: naive CD4+ T cells from PBMCs. Receptors originate from a man between 18 and 35 years old in good health. Some clones in this sample may be carry-over from other donors' samples. The CDR3 runs from the conserved cysteine through the conserved F or W. D genes are given only for firm matches. Rows may omit the clone size; those that give it use once, few, many or a size class.

v_call	j_call	d_call	clone_size	cdr3_aa	cdr3_nt
TRBV7-3	TRBJ2-2	.	.	CASSSTSSFPGGGELFF	TGTGCCAGCAGCTCAACCTCTAGCTTTCCTGGGGGCGGGGAGCTGTTTTTT
TRBV28	TRBJ1-5	TRBD1	.	CASRLPGTGNQPQHF	TGTGCCAGCAGACTTCCCGGGACAGGGAATCAGCCCCAGCATTTT
TRBV18	TRBJ2-7	.	.	CASSPPGGEQYF	TGTGCCAGCTCACCACCCGGGGGCGAGCAGTACTTC
TRBV7-6	TRBJ2-1	.	.	CASSLAGTSSVDEQFF	TGTGCCAGCAGCTTAGCAGGTACTAGTTCGGTGGATGAGCAGTTCTTC
TRBV11-3	TRBJ1-5	TRBD1	.	CASRDRGFNQPQHF	TGTGCCAGCCGGGACAGGGGTTTCAATCAGCCCCAGCATTTT
TRBV9	TRBJ1-2	TRBD1	.	CASSVKQGEYGYTF	TGTGCCAGCAGCGTCAAACAGGGGGAATATGGCTACACCTTC
TRBV15	TRBJ2-6	TRBD1	.	CATSTPRGKNSGANVLTF	TGTGCCACCAGCACTCCCAGGGGGAAAAACTCTGGGGCCAACGTCCTGACTTTC
TRBV7-3	TRBJ2-7	.	.	CASSNEPQGGQYF	TGTGCCAGCAGCAACGAACCCCAGGGTGGGCAGTACTTC
TRBV7-9	TRBJ1-1	TRBD1	.	CASSRQGVNTEAFF	TGTGCCAGCAGCCGACAGGGGGTCAACACTGAAGCTTTCTTT
TRBV28	TRBJ2-2	TRBD1	.	CASSLLAGGAGELFF	TGTGCCAGCAGTTTATTGGCAGGGGGCGCCGGGGAGCTGTTTTTT
TRBV7-6	TRBJ1-3	.	once	CASSFGPYSGNTIYF	TGTGCCAGCAGCTTTGGACCTTACTCTGGAAACACCATATATTTT
TRBV5-6	TRBJ1-4	.	.	CASSLMGRLEKLFF	TGTGCCAGCAGCTTGATGGGGCGGCTCGAAAAACTGTTTTTT
TRBV5-5	TRBJ2-7	TRBD2	.	CASSLDGRASGRVWYF	TGTGCCAGCAGCTTGGACGGGAGGGCTAGCGGGAGGGTCTGGTACTTC
TRBV19	TRBJ1-2	.	.	CASSRDILYGYTF	TGTGCCAGTAGTCGGGACATCCTCTATGGCTACACCTTC
TRBV5-6	TRBJ2-3	TRBD2	.	CASSLDGTKGYF	TGTGCCAGCAGCTTGGATGGGACTAAAGGGTATTTT
TRBV5-1	TRBJ2-7	TRBD1	.	CASSVRAGQDIFYEQYF	TGCGCCAGCAGCGTTCGCGCCGGACAGGATATTTTCTACGAGCAGTACTTC
TRBV7-6	TRBJ2-5	TRBD2	.	CASSAIAGVRETQYF	TGTGCCAGCAGCGCGATAGCGGGAGTCAGGGAGACCCAGTACTTC
TRBV7-8	TRBJ1-5	.	.	CASSRRGDTQYQPQHF	TGTGCCAGCAGCCGGAGGGGGGACACCCAATATCAGCCCCAGCATTTT
TRBV27	TRBJ1-5	.	.	CASSLLGPRGNQPQHF	TGTGCCAGCAGTTTATTGGGCCCCAGGGGCAATCAGCCCCAGCATTTT
TRBV28	TRBJ2-3	.	.	CASSSGQTYTDTQYF	TGTGCCAGCAGCAGCGGACAGACATACACAGATACGCAGTATTTT